The 20 T cell receptor beta chains below all came from one sample that was sequenced in a study of cytomegalovirus exposure and HLA in healthy donors (dated by TCRdb to 2015 to 2018). Library preparation was by the immunoSEQ multiplex PCR assay. The multiplex PCR relied on a mix of 60 forward primers for TCR Vbeta segments and 13 reverse primers for TCR Jbeta segments. Drawn from immuneACCESS, this table holds only the in-frame rearrangements with V and J called that TCRdb kept. Clones are partly lost; checked studies trace under half to an unresolved V gene and leave the rest unexplained. The sample table contains more than 100,000 clones; only one count was recorded for around 83% of them. About 7.5% of the sample belongs to the ten largest clones. The sequenced sample was PBMCs. These receptors were collected from a woman in her fifties or sixties in good health and CMV-seropositive.

The rearrangement joins TRBV7-2 to TRBJ2-5, with TRBD2 matching 9 bases. The germline V gene has CDR1 SGHTA and CDR2 FQGNSA. The J segment lost 3 bases and the V segment lost 6 bases, leaving 5 bases of the junction unmatched. There are 14 residues in the CDR3. The CDR3 DNA reads as TGTGCCAGCAGTTCTAAGCGGGAGGAAGAGACCCAGTACTTC. This gives the protein CASSSKREEETQYF.

The CDR3 nucleotides are TGCAGCGTCCTAGGGACAGCTCGATCCTACACTGAAGCTTTCTTT. It translates to CSVLGTARSYTEAFF. The chain uses TRBV29-1 and TRBJ1-1, with 7 bases lining up with TRBD1. The CDR3 has 15 amino acids. Per germline, CDR1 SQVTM and CDR2 ANQGSEA. The trim removed 6 bases at V and 3 bases at J, leaving 13 bases unmatched.

The chain couples TRBV2 to TRBJ2-7, with TRBD2 identical over 8 bases. Germline-derived CDR1 and CDR2 are SNHLY and FYNNEI. J lost 4 bases, V lost 2 bases, and 4 bases had no gene match. The CDR3 is 14 amino acids. DNA of the CDR3: TGTGCCAGCAGTGAACGGGGGGGAAAGTACGAGCAGTACTTC. This translates into CASSERGGKYEQYF.

The V gene is TRBV6-5, the J gene TRBJ1-2, with 9 bases lining up with TRBD1. The junction had 12 bases not matched to a gene; V was cut back by 7 bases and J by 6 bases. This CDR3 spans 15 amino acids. Germline V CDR1 and CDR2: MNHEY, SVGAGI. CDR3 DNA sequence: TGTGCCAGCAAATTTATCCGACAGGGGGGGGATGGCTACACCTTC. This gives the protein CASKFIRQGGDGYTF.

V is TRBV7-9 and J is TRBJ1-5; 8 bases are shared with TRBD1. Germline CDR1 reads SEHNR; CDR2 reads FQNEAQ (reference sequence). This CDR3 contains 17 residues. V lost 3 bases, J lost 5 bases, and 12 bases stayed unmatched. In nucleotides, the CDR3 is TGTGCCAGCAGCTTTGGGACAGGCTACACACGGGATCAGCCCCAGCATTTT. Translated, it gives CASSFGTGYTRDQPQHF.

The chain recombines TRBV11-2 with TRBJ2-5; D is unresolved. The CDR3 contains 12 residues. Germline CDR1 is SGHAT and CDR2 is FQNNGV. Trimming took off 2 bases at V and 5 bases at J, with 6 bases between the two ends. Written as DNA, the CDR3 is TGTGCCAGCAGCTTAAGTCGGGAGACCCAGTACTTC. It specifies CASSLSRETQYF.

The rearrangement uses TRBV7-3 and TRBJ1-1; TRBD1 might be the D (5 bases). CDR3 length: 14 residues. CDR1 is SGHTA and CDR2 is FQGTGA in the germline V gene. Trimming left V 3 bases short and J 2 bases short, with 10 bases between. The CDR3, as DNA: TGTGCCAGCAGCTTGGGGGGTACAAACACTGAAGCTTTCTTT. It is translated as CASSLGGTNTEAFF.

The chain carries TRBV6-5 and TRBJ2-1, with 12 bases identical to TRBD2. The CDR3 has 15 residues. The V segment lost 6 bases and the J segment 3 bases; nucleotides outside the gene matches: 3. The germline CDR1 and CDR2 sequences are MNHEY and SVGAGI. This CDR3 reads CASRWTSGIYNEQFF. The CDR3, as DNA: TGTGCCAGCAGATGGACTAGCGGGATCTACAATGAGCAGTTCTTC.

This clone was counted once. This rearrangement joins TRBV7-5 to TRBJ2-1; the table's D call, TRBD2, was not checked against the DNA. TRBV7-5 is annotated as a pseudogene. This CDR3 contains 20 residues. DNA for the CDR3: TGTGCCAGAAGCTTAGCCTTCCTCTTACCGGGACTAGCGCAATACAATGAGCAGTTCTTC. Residues: CARSLAFLLPGLAQYNEQFF.

This chain joins TRBV19 and TRBJ1-2, with 11 bases that match TRBD1. The CDR3 spans 14 residues. The germline V gene encodes CDR1 LNHDA and CDR2 SQIVND (reference sequence). V lost 6 bases, J lost 8 bases, and 8 bases stayed unmatched. CDR3: CASSRPGTGGGYTF. In DNA, the CDR3 is TGTGCCAGTAGCAGACCTGGGACAGGGGGAGGCTACACCTTC.

Details on this clone: The junction shows a germline mismatch at one end, possibly a read error. The V and J genes are TRBV9 and TRBJ2-7; D not resolved. This CDR3 has 14 residues. The germline V gene encodes CDR1 SGDLS and CDR2 YYNGEE. CDR3 amino acids: CASSAQVASYGQYF. The CDR3 nucleotides are TGTGCCAGCAGCGCCCAAGTCGCCTCCTACGGGCAGTACTTC.

This chain links TRBV5-1 with TRBJ2-2; D unclear. In germline, CDR1 is SGHRS, CDR2 YFSETQ. V was trimmed by 2 bases and J by 2 bases, leaving 10 bases between them. This CDR3 is built from 15 residues. CDR3 amino acids: CASSLSTANTGELFF. DNA of the CDR3: TGCGCCAGCAGCTTAAGTACAGCCAACACCGGGGAGCTGTTTTTT. Full variable domain (rest looked up from reference TRBV5-1 and TRBJ2-2): KAGVTQTPRYLIKTRGQQVTLSCSPISGHRSVSWYQQTPGQGLQFLFEYFSETQRNKGNFPGRFSGRQFSNSRSEMNVSTLELGDSALYLCASSLSTANTGELFFGEGSRLTVL.

The table lists this clone with a count of one. The CDR3 DNA follows: TGCGCCAGCAGCCAAGATTGGGGGGACACTGAAGCTTTCTTT. Its protein product is CASSQDWGDTEAFF. The genes are TRBV4-1 and TRBJ1-1, with D tentatively TRBD1 (5 bases). The ends were cut back, 0 bases at V and 3 bases at J, with 8 bases in the middle. This CDR3 region has 14 residues. Germline CDR1 MGHRA, CDR2 YSYEKL.

The chain uses TRBV30 and TRBJ1-6; D possibly corresponds to TRBD1 (5 bases). Trimming cost V 1 base and J 4 bases, with 11 bases left between them. Germline CDR1 GTSNPN, CDR2 SVGIG (reference sequence). The CDR3 is 15 amino acids. CDR3 in DNA: TGTGCCTGGAGTGGAGGCAGGGTTTATAATTCACCCCTCCACTTT. This translates into CAWSGGRVYNSPLHF.

This chain joins TRBV23-1 and TRBJ2-2, with 7 bases matching TRBD1. TRBV23-1 is recorded as an ORF, its role being uncertain. The junction had 10 bases not matched to a gene; V was cut back by 0 bases and J by 6 bases. This CDR3 spans 17 amino acids. CDR3 in amino acids: CASSQSGTGDPPGELFF. The CDR3 DNA follows: TGCGCCAGCAGTCAATCCGGTACAGGGGACCCCCCCGGGGAGCTGTTTTTT.

This chain uses TRBV7-9 with TRBJ2-5; TRBD1 agrees at 12 bases. This CDR3 is 15 amino acids long. CDR1 is SEHNR and CDR2 is FQNEAQ in the germline V gene (reference sequence). Losses at the gene ends were 6 bases for V and 4 bases for J; bases not matched to a gene: 6. The CDR3, as DNA: TGTGCCAGCAGTACCGGGACAGGGGGCTCAGAGACCCAGTACTTC. Its translation is CASSTGTGGSETQYF.

This chain's CDR3 is CASRGITANTGELFF. The CDR3 DNA follows: TGTGCCTCCAGGGGGATAACCGCGAACACCGGGGAGCTGTTTTTT. The chain combines TRBV21-1 with TRBJ2-2; whether TRBD1, the table's D call, matches the DNA was not checked. TRBV21-1 is flagged as a pseudogene. The CDR3 is 15 amino acids.

The chain has TRBV9 and TRBJ2-2; 14 nucleotides line up with TRBD2. The CDR3 loop spans 19 amino acids. CDR1 and CDR2 from the germline V gene are SGDLS and YYNGEE. The trim removed 4 bases at V and 5 bases at J, leaving 13 bases unmatched. The CDR3 here is CASSLRLAGGPITTGELFF. In nucleotides, the CDR3 is TGTGCCAGCAGCCTTCGACTAGCGGGGGGGCCTATTACTACCGGGGAGCTGTTTTTT.

This clone turned up a few times. The chain recombines TRBV27 with TRBJ1-1, with D maybe TRBD1 (5 bases). CDR3 length equals 18 residues. The V and J ends lost 1 base and 6 bases respectively, with 24 bases between them. Germline V gene sequence: CDR1 MNHEY, CDR2 SMNVEV (reference sequence). This CDR3 reads CASSLWWPAGGEGAEAFF. DNA for the CDR3: TGTGCCAGCAGTTTATGGTGGCCCGCCGGAGGGGAGGGAGCTGAAGCTTTCTTT.

This clone was detected a few times. The chain joins TRBV7-9 to TRBJ2-5; the D gene is possibly TRBD2 (6 bases). The ends were cut back, 3 bases at V and 1 base at J, with 15 bases in the middle. The CDR3 is 16 amino acids. Germline V gene lookup returns CDR1 SEHNR and CDR2 FQNEAQ (reference sequence). The CDR3 here is CASSLTGTWRQETQYF. Written as DNA, the CDR3 is TGTGCCAGCAGCTTGACCGGGACTTGGCGCCAAGAGACCCAGTACTTC. The complete variable domain, with remaining parts taken from reference TRBV7-9 and TRBJ2-5, reads DTGVSQNPRHKITKRGQNVTFRCDPISEHNRLYWYRQTLGQGPEFLTYFQNEAQLEKSRLLSDRFSAERPKGSFSTLEIQRTEQGDSAMYLCASSLTGTWRQETQYFGPGTRLLVL.